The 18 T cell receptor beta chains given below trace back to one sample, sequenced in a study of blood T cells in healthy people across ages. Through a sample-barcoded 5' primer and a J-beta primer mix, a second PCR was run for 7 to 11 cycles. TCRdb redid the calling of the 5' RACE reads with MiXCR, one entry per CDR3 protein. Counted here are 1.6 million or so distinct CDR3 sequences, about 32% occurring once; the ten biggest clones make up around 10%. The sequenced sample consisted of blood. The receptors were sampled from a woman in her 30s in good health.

CDR3 amino acids: CSARVVRGINQPQHF. The CDR3 nucleotides read TGCAGTGCTAGAGTAGTCAGGGGCATCAATCAGCCCCAGCATTTT. The chain employs TRBV20-1 and TRBJ1-5, with D tentatively TRBD1 (6 bases). Germline V gene lookup returns CDR1 DFQATT and CDR2 SNEGSKA (reference sequence). The CDR3 has 15 amino acids. V lost 1 base and J 3 bases, leaving 13 bases between the germline ends.

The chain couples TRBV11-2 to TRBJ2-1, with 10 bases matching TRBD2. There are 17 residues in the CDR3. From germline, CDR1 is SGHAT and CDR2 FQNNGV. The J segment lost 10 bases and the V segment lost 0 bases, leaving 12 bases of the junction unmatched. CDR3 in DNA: TGTGCCAGCAGCTTAGAGCCGCTAGCGGGAGTTGAAGGAGAGCAGTTCTTC. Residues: CASSLEPLAGVEGEQFF.

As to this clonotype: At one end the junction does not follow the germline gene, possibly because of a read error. The CDR3 loop reads CASSAKTGLNTEAFF. For the CDR3, the DNA is TGCGCCAGCAGTGCCAAGACAGGGTTGAACACTGAAGCTTTCTTT. The rearrangement uses TRBV2 and TRBJ1-1; 7 positions match TRBD1. This CDR3 spans 15 amino acids. The V gene's germline CDR1 is SNHLY and CDR2 FYNNEI.

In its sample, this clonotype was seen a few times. The CDR3 region has the DNA TGCAGTGCTACCTACTGGGGGGGCTACACCTTC. This sequence encodes CSATYWGGYTF. The chain has TRBV20-1 and TRBJ1-2; D might be TRBD1 (5 bases). Per germline, CDR1 DFQATT and CDR2 SNEGSKA (reference sequence). Trimming left V 4 bases short and J 8 bases short, with 11 bases between. The CDR3 has 11 amino acids.

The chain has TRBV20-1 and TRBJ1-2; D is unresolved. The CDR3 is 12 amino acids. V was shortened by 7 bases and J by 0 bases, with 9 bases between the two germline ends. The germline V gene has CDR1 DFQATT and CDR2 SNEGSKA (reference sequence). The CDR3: CSVRIPNYGYTF. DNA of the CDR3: TGCAGTGTGAGAATTCCTAACTATGGCTACACCTTC.

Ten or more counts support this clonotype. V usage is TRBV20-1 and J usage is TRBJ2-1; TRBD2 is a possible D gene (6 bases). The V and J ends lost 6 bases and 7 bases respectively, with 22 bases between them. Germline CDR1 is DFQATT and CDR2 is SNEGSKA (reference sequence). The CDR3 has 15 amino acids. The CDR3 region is CSAIDGGSGLNEQFF. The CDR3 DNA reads TGCAGTGCGATAGACGGGGGAAGTGGGTTAAATGAGCAGTTCTTC.

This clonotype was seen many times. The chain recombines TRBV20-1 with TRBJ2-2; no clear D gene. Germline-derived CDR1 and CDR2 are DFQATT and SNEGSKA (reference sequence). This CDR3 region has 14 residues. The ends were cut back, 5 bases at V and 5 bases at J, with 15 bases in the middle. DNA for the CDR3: TGCAGTGCTCCTGGGGAAGCGTCTACCGGGGAGCTGTTTTTT. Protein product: CSAPGEASTGELFF.

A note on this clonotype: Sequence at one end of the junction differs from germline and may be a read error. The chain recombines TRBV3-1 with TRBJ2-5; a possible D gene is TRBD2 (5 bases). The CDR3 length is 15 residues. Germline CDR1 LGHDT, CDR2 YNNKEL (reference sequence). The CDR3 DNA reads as TGTGCCAGTAGCCAAGCGCGGCCGGGGCAAGAGACCCAGTACTTC. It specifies CASSQARPGQETQYF.

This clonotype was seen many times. CDR3 region: CSGQIYQETQYF. CDR3 sequence (DNA): TGCAGCGGACAGATCTACCAAGAGACCCAGTACTTC. This chain links TRBV29-1 with TRBJ2-5; a weak D match, TRBD1 (5 bases). V lost 7 bases, J lost 0 bases, and 9 bases lay in between. The CDR3 contains 12 residues. Germline CDR1 reads SQVTM; CDR2 reads ANQGSEA.

The CDR3 DNA follows: TGCAGTGCGGAGAGCGGGGGGGCCTACAATGAGCAGTTCTTC. It codes for CSAESGGAYNEQFF. The chain combines TRBV20-1 with TRBJ2-1, with 10 bases lining up with TRBD2. With V trimmed by 6 bases and J by 2 bases, 4 bases remained unmatched. Germline V gives CDR1 DFQATT, CDR2 SNEGSKA (reference sequence). The CDR3 consists of 14 residues.

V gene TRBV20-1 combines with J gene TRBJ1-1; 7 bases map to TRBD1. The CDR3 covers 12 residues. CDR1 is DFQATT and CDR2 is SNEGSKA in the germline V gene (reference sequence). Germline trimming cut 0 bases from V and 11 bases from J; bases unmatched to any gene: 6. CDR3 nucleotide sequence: TGCAGTGCTAGAGATTCTCAGGGGGGGGCTTTCTTT. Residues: CSARDSQGGAFF.

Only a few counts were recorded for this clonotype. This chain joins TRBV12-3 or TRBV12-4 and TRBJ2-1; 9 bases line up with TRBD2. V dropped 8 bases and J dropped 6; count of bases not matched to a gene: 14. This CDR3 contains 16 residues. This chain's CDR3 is CASGYPREGPSNEQFF. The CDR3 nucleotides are TGTGCCAGCGGGTACCCGCGGGAGGGCCCCAGCAATGAGCAGTTCTTC.

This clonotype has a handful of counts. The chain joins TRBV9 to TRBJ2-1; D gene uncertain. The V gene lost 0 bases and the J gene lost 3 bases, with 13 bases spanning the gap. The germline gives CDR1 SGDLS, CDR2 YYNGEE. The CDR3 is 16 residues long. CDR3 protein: CASSVEEGRDYNEQFF. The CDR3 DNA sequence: TGTGCCAGCAGCGTAGAGGAAGGAAGAGACTACAATGAGCAGTTCTTC.

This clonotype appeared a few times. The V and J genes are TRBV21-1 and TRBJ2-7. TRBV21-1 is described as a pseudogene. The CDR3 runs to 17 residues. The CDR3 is CASSKEVANRSIYEQYF. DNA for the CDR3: TGTGCCAGCAGCAAAGAGGTAGCTAATCGTAGTATCTACGAGCAGTACTTC.

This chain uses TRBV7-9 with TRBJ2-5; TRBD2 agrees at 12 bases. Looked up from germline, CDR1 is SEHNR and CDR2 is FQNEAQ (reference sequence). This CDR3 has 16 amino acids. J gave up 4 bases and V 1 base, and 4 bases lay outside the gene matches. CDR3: CASSLGSSGRGETQYF. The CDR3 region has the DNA TGTGCCAGCAGCTTAGGATCTAGCGGGAGGGGAGAGACCCAGTACTTC.

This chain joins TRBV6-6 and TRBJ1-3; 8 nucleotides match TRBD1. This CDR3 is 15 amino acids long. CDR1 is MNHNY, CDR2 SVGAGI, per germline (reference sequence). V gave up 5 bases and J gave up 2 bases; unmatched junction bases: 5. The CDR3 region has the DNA TGTGCCAGCAGTCCCCAGGGGGCTGCTGGAAACACCATATATTTT. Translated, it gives CASSPQGAAGNTIYF.

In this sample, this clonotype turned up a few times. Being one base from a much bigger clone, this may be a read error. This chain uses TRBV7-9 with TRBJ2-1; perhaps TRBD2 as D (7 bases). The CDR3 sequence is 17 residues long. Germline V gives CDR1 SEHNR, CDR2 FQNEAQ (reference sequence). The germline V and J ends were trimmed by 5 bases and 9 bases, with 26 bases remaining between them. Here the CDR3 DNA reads TGTGCCAGCAGCGCTGGCCGTTGGGGGGCGGGGGCCTCTGAGCAGTTCTTC. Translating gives CASSAGRWGAGASEQFF.

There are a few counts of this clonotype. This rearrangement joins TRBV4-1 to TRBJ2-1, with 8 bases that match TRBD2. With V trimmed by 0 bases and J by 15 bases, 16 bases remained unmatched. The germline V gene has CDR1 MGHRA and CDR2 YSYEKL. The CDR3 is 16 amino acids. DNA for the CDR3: TGCGCCAGCAGCCAAGATCCCGGGGGGGGGTCAACCATGGGGTTCTTC. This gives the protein CASSQDPGGGSTMGFF.